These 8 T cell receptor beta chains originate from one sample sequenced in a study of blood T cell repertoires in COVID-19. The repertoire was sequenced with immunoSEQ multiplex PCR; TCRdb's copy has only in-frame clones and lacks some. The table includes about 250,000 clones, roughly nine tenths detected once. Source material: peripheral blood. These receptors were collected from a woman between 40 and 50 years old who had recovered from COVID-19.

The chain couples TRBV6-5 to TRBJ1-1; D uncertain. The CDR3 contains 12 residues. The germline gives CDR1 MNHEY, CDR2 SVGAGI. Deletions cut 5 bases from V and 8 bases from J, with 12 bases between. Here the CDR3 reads CASSNRAREAFF. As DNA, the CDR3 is TGTGCCAGCAGTAACCGTGCCAGGGAAGCTTTCTTT.

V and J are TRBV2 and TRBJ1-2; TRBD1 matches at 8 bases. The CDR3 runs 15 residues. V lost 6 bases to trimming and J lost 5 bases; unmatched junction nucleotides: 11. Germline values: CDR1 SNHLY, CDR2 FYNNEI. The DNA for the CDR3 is TGTGCCAGCAGATTACAGGGGGTAGCGGAGTATGGCTACACCTTC. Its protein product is CASRLQGVAEYGYTF.

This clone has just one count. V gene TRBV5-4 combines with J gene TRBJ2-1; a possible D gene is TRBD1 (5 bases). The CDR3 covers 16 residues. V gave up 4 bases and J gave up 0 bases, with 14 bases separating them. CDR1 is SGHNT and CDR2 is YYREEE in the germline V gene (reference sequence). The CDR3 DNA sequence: TGTGCCAGCAGCGCCACAGGTCCTAGCTCCTACAATGAGCAGTTCTTC. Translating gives CASSATGPSSYNEQFF. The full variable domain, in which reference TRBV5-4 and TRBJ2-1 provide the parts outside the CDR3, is ETGVTQSPTHLIKTRGQQVTLRCSSQSGHNTVSWYQQALGQGPQFIFQYYREEENGRGNFPPRFSGLQFPNYSSELNVNALELDDSALYLCASSATGPSSYNEQFFGPGTRLTVL.

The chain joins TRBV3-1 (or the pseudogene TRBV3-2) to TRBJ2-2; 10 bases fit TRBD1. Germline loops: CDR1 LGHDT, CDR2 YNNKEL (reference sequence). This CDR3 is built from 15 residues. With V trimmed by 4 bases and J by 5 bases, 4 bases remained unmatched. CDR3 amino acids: CASSLRGQGTGELFF. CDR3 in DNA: TGTGCCAGCAGCCTGCGGGGACAGGGGACCGGGGAGCTGTTTTTT.

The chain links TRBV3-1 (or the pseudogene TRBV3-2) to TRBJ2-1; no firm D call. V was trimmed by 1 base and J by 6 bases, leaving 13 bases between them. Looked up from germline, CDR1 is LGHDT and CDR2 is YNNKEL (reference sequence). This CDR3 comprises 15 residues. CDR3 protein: CASSQVSSPGNEQFF. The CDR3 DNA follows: TGTGCCAGCAGCCAAGTTAGCTCCCCTGGCAATGAGCAGTTCTTC.

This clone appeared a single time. As DNA, the CDR3 is TGTGCCAGCAGTATGACAGGGATCCAGGCTTTCTTT. Translated, it gives CASSMTGIQAFF. The chain combines TRBV3-1 (or the pseudogene TRBV3-2) with TRBJ1-1; 7 nucleotides agree with TRBD1. This CDR3 has 12 amino acids. CDR1 and CDR2 from the germline V gene are LGHDT and YNNKEL (reference sequence). The V segment lost 6 bases and the J segment 11 bases; nucleotides outside the gene matches: 9.

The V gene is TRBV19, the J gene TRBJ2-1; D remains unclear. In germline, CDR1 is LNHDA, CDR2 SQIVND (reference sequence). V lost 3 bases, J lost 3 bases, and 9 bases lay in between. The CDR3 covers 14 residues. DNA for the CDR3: TGTGCCAGTAGTATGGCCAGGAACTACAATGAGCAGTTCTTC. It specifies CASSMARNYNEQFF.

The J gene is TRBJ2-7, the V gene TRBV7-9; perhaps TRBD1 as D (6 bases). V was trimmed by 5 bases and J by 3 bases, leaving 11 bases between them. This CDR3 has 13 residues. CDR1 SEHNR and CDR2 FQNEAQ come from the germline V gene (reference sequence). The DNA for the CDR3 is TGTGCCAGCAGCCGGGACACCAACTACGAGCAGTACGTC. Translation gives CASSRDTNYEQYV.